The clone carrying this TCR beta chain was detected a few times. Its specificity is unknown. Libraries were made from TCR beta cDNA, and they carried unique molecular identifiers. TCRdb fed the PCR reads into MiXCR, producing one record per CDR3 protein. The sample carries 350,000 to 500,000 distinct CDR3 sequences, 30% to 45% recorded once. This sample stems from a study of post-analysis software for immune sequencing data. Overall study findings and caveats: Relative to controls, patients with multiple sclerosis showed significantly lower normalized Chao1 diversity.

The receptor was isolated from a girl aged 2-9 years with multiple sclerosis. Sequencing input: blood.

As DNA, the CDR3 is TGCAGTGCTGTCCCAGTAAGGACGGGATCCTACGAGCAGTACTTC. Its protein product is CSAVPVRTGSYEQYF. The gene calls are TRBV20-1 and TRBJ2-4; D is possibly TRBD2 (5 bases). The DNA end is a closer match to TRBJ2-7, so the J assignment may be wrong. Germline V gives CDR1 DFQATT, CDR2 SNEGSKA (reference sequence). The CDR3 loop spans 15 amino acids.